One T cell receptor (beta chain) is described in this entry. Its antigen is currently unknown. The protocol was immunoSEQ multiplex PCR, while the TCRdb copy is restricted to in-frame clones and leaves out a portion. The sample consists of 100,000 or so clones, around nine tenths of them appearing once. The sample comes from a study of graft-versus-host responses after intestinal transplantation. Across the study: Recipients were given multivisceral, liver-intestinal, or isolated intestinal transplants. All recipients got anti-thymocyte globulin induction, then tacrolimus and steroids for about three years.

Findings and limits, study-wide: Allografts from individuals with graft-donor T cell macrochimerism displayed high graft-versus-host to host-versus-graft clonal ratios.

The length of the CDR3 is 15 residues. With 4 bases removed from V and 0 bases from J, the gap between germline ends came to 11 bases. Germline CDR1 reads SGHNT; CDR2 reads YYREEE (reference sequence). The clonotype was recovered from a human donor who received an intestinal transplant. Sample: unstimulated CD4+ T cells sorted from spleen or lymph node cells, taken before intestinal transplant. V gene TRBV5-4 combines with J gene TRBJ1-3; D is perhaps TRBD1 (6 bases). This chain's CDR3 is CASSTDSFSGNTIYF. The CDR3 DNA reads TGTGCCAGCAGCACGGACAGCTTCTCTGGAAACACCATATATTTT.